These 21 T cell receptor beta chains came from one sample sequenced in a study of CXCR3-negative and CXCR3-positive naive CD8 T cells. Points from the study as a whole: Comparison of naive cells showed more hydrophobic TRB CDR3s in CXCR3-positive than in CXCR3-negative naive cells.

Their cognate antigens are unknown. UMI-labeled 5' RACE yielded the TRB cDNA libraries. TCRdb derives one entry per CDR3 protein from the 5' RACE reads, leaving out DNA. This sample's clone table lists 130,000 or so distinct CDR3 sequences. The sequencing sample was made of naive CXCR3+ CD8+ T cells from blood. Regarding subset: CD45RO-CCR7+CD27+CD95- naive CD8+ T cells expressing CXCR3 (TNR3+). The receptor source for this set is a human donor in good health. Some clones in this sample may be carry-over from other donors' samples.

The chain is built from TRBV5-1 and TRBJ2-1. CDR1 SGHRS and CDR2 YFSETQ come from the germline V gene. There are 12 residues in the CDR3. This CDR3 is CASSLEIEEQFF.

The chain couples TRBV14 to TRBJ2-7; there is no DNA to check the TCRdb D call of TRBD1. The germline V gene has CDR1 SGHDN and CDR2 FVKESK. The CDR3 loop spans 19 amino acids. The CDR3 spells CASSQWGFIRTGAGNEQYF.

The chain's CDR3 is CSATQLLTGTYEQYF. The genes are TRBV20-1 and TRBJ2-7; no DNA is available, so the TRBD1 call from TCRdb remains unchecked. Germline CDR1 reads DFQATT; CDR2 reads SNEGSKA (reference sequence). The CDR3 length is 15 residues.

The CDR3 loop is CASSRGLANNEQFF. The J gene is TRBJ2-1, the V gene TRBV7-6; TCRdb calls TRBD2, which cannot be checked without DNA. CDR1 is SGHVS, CDR2 FNYEAQ, per germline. This CDR3 spans 14 amino acids.

The chain is built from TRBV27 and TRBJ1-1; checking the TCRdb D call of TRBD1 is not possible without DNA. Germline values: CDR1 MNHEY, CDR2 SMNVEV (reference sequence). The length of the CDR3 is 14 residues. CDR3 sequence: CASSSQGWGTEAFF.

The V call is TRBV7-9, the J call TRBJ2-1; without DNA, the TCRdb call of TRBD1 cannot be checked. Germline CDR1 and CDR2: SEHNR and FQNEAQ (reference sequence). CDR3 length: 15 residues. The CDR3 here is CASSLFGTGYNEQFF.

This rearrangement joins TRBV5-1 to TRBJ2-6. The CDR3 sequence is 15 residues long. In germline, CDR1 is SGHRS, CDR2 YFSETQ. This CDR3 reads CASSLDLSGANVLTF.

CDR3 in amino acids: CASSFSGTGGGWQETQYF. The chain combines TRBV28 with TRBJ2-5; TCRdb outputs TRBD1, but without DNA this stays unchecked. In germline, CDR1 is MDHEN, CDR2 SYDVKM. The CDR3 contains 18 residues.

V usage is TRBV19 and J usage is TRBJ2-2. This CDR3 has 12 amino acids. CDR1 is LNHDA, CDR2 SQIVND, per germline (reference sequence). This CDR3 reads CATTEGTGELFF. The full variable domain, with the rest looked up from reference TRBV19 and TRBJ2-2, is DGGITQSPKYLFRKEGQNVTLSCEQNLNHDAMYWYRQDPGQGLRLIYYSQIVNDFQKGDIAEGYSVSREKKESFPLTVTSAQKNPTAFYLCATTEGTGELFFGEGSRLTVL.

The chain combines TRBV27 with TRBJ1-1. The CDR3 length is 13 residues. Germline V CDR1 and CDR2: MNHEY, SMNVEV (reference sequence). This CDR3 is CASSFWSNTEAFF.

This rearrangement joins TRBV11-2 to TRBJ2-1; TCRdb lists TRBD2, though no DNA is available to test this call. The CDR3 has 17 residues. CDR1 and CDR2 from the germline V gene are SGHAT and FQNNGV. The CDR3 sequence: CASSPGASGSFYNEQFF.

V is TRBV2 and J is TRBJ1-2; TCRdb's D gene call, TRBD1, goes unchecked for lack of DNA. CDR3 length: 13 amino acids. Germline V gives CDR1 SNHLY, CDR2 FYNNEI. The CDR3: CASSEGQIYGYTF.

The V and J genes are TRBV29-1 and TRBJ1-5. Germline V CDR1 and CDR2: SQVTM, ANQGSEA. This CDR3 region has 13 residues. The CDR3 region is CSATIDSNQPQHF.

V usage is TRBV7-9 and J usage is TRBJ1-1; the TCRdb D gene call, TRBD1, has no DNA to confirm it. Germline-derived CDR1 and CDR2 are SEHNR and FQNEAQ (reference sequence). The CDR3 extends over 15 amino acids. The CDR3 is CASSLDRGQDTEAFF.

The chain joins TRBV28 to TRBJ2-7; there is no DNA to check the TCRdb D call of TRBD2. Germline V gene sequence: CDR1 MDHEN, CDR2 SYDVKM. The CDR3 covers 16 residues. Here the CDR3 reads CASSSPRDSYHYEQYF.

The CDR3 sequence is CASSQVGAYEQYF. The rearrangement links TRBV4-1 to TRBJ2-7; TCRdb designates TRBD1, a call that cannot be tested without DNA. The CDR3 sequence is 13 residues long. Germline V CDR1 and CDR2: MGHRA, YSYEKL.

The chain links TRBV5-1 to TRBJ1-5. This CDR3 has 14 amino acids. The V gene's germline CDR1 is SGHRS and CDR2 YFSETQ. CDR3 amino acids: CASSLSSEGQPQHF.

The CDR3: CASRLARANTGELFF. The V gene is TRBV6-5, the J gene TRBJ2-2. Germline V gene lookup returns CDR1 MNHEY and CDR2 SVGAGI. The CDR3 is made up of 15 amino acids.

The V call is TRBV5-1, the J call TRBJ2-7; TCRdb indicates TRBD1, and absent DNA this call remains unverified. Germline lookup yields CDR1 SGHRS and CDR2 YFSETQ. The CDR3 consists of 16 residues. CDR3 residues: CASSLAEKDRRDEQYF.

The V gene is TRBV28, the J gene TRBJ2-1; TCRdb returns TRBD2, unconfirmable since there is no DNA. The germline V gene encodes CDR1 MDHEN and CDR2 SYDVKM. This CDR3 comprises 15 residues. This CDR3 is CASSFRDFSYNEQFF.

The V and J genes are TRBV25-1 and TRBJ1-2; TCRdb designates TRBD1, a call that cannot be tested without DNA. Per the germline V gene, CDR1 is MGHDK and CDR2 is SYGVNS. The CDR3 has 14 residues. CDR3 amino acids: CASSESPAGYGYTF.